The 28 T cell receptor beta chains given below trace back to one sample, sequenced in a study of T cells in Graves' hyperthyroidism and ophthalmopathy. TCR beta CDR3 regions were amplified from RNA. The HTBI primer set was used in a first-round RT-PCR of the TCR CDR3. MiXCR, applied by TCRdb to the multiplex PCR reads, yields one record per CDR3 protein. Of about 640,000 distinct CDR3 sequences listed, about 14% are singletons. Sequencing was carried out using blood. These receptor sequences come from a woman aged 45-65 years with Graves' ophthalmopathy.

This clonotype was counted many times. The V gene is TRBV7-9, the J gene TRBJ2-1; 8 positions match TRBD2. With 2 bases clipped from V and 2 bases from J, the junction kept 2 bases outside the gene matches. The length of the CDR3 is 15 residues. Germline lookup yields CDR1 SEHNR and CDR2 FQNEAQ (reference sequence). The CDR3 DNA follows: TGTGCCAGCAGCTTACGGGGGGGCACCTACAATGAGCAGTTCTTC. Residues: CASSLRGGTYNEQFF.

This clonotype has at least ten counts. The V call is TRBV28, the J call TRBJ1-1, with unresolved D. The CDR3 runs 15 residues. The germline CDR1 and CDR2 sequences are MDHEN and SYDVKM. Trimming stripped 3 bases from V and 1 base from J, with 12 bases between. The CDR3 coding sequence is TGTGCCAGCAGTTTTGCGTTTATGGGGAACACTGAAGCTTTCTTT. This encodes CASSFAFMGNTEAFF.

This clonotype was counted ten times or more. J is TRBJ1-5 and V is TRBV20-1; possibly TRBD1 for D (5 bases). This CDR3 is built from 13 residues. Germline CDR1 DFQATT, CDR2 SNEGSKA (reference sequence). V was cut by 7 bases and J by 0 bases, with 10 bases left in between. The CDR3 DNA is TGCAGTGTTCTCAGGGATAGCAATCAGCCCCAGCATTTT. This encodes CSVLRDSNQPQHF.

The sample holds many counts of this clonotype. The V and J genes are TRBV11-1 and TRBJ2-5; the match to TRBD1 covers 9 bases. Germline CDR1 is SGHAT and CDR2 is FQDESV (reference sequence). This CDR3 is 15 amino acids long. V was pared by 3 bases and J by 2 bases, with 4 bases of the junction left unmatched. This CDR3 is CASSFDRGIQETQYF. The CDR3 coding sequence is TGTGCCAGCAGCTTCGACAGGGGGATTCAAGAGACCCAGTACTTC.

Comments on this clonotype: Given a much more abundant clone one base away, this may be a read error. The CDR3 carries no conserved terminal phenylalanine or tryptophan, so it likely arises from a read error. This chain uses TRBV5-1 with TRBJ2-7; no definite D call. The CDR3 loop spans 13 amino acids. Germline V gene lookup returns CDR1 SGHRS and CDR2 YFSETQ. The V and J ends lost 4 bases and 2 bases respectively, with 10 bases between them. CDR3 amino acids: CASSLQAPYEQYL. DNA of the CDR3: TGCGCCAGCAGCCTCCAGGCCCCCTACGAGCAGTACCTC.

The sample holds many counts of this clonotype. The chain is built from TRBV7-2 and TRBJ2-1; D not certain. Germline V lookup: CDR1 SGHTA, CDR2 FQGNSA. The V end lost 4 bases, the J end lost 6 bases, and 10 bases lay between the germline ends. This CDR3 region has 13 residues. The CDR3 reads CASSSQPGNEQFF. The CDR3 nucleotides are TGTGCCAGCAGCTCGCAACCGGGCAATGAGCAGTTCTTC.

This clonotype occurred many times. The chain joins TRBV28 to TRBJ2-5; 14 positions match TRBD2. The junction had 7 bases not matched to a gene; V was cut back by 6 bases and J by 7 bases. Germline CDR1 MDHEN, CDR2 SYDVKM. This CDR3 is 15 amino acids long. The CDR3 sequence is CASSWTSGRSATQYF. For the CDR3, the DNA is TGTGCCAGCAGCTGGACTAGCGGGAGGTCGGCGACCCAGTACTTC. Full variable domain (rest looked up from reference TRBV28 and TRBJ2-5): DVKVTQSSRYLVKRTGEKVFLECVQDMDHENMFWYRQDPGLGLRLIYFSYDVKMKEKGDIPEGYSVSREKKERFSLILESASTNQTSMYLCASSWTSGRSATQYFGPGTRLLVL.

The chain couples TRBV27 to TRBJ2-5; 9 nucleotides match TRBD2. The CDR3 spans 16 residues. Germline V gene sequence: CDR1 MNHEY, CDR2 SMNVEV (reference sequence). Germline trimming cut 5 bases from V and 2 bases from J; bases unmatched to any gene: 9. CDR3: CASSPARLAVQETQYF. CDR3 nucleotides: TGTGCCAGCAGTCCAGCACGACTAGCGGTACAAGAGACCCAGTACTTC.

This clonotype has just a few counts. J is TRBJ1-3 and V is TRBV29-1; possible D gene TRBD1, 5 bases. The CDR3 runs to 10 residues. The germline V gene encodes CDR1 SQVTM and CDR2 ANQGSEA. Trimming took 6 bases from V and 8 from J, leaving 8 bases between them. Here the CDR3 DNA reads TGCAGCGTCGGGACGGACACCATATATTTT. Its translation: CSVGTDTIYF.

The V call is TRBV9, the J call TRBJ2-3; weak D call: TRBD2 (6 bases). V lost 3 bases and J lost 0, with 11 bases in between. CDR1 is SGDLS and CDR2 is YYNGEE in the germline V gene. The CDR3 is made up of 15 amino acids. The CDR3 sequence: CASSEGLQSTDTQYF. The CDR3 nucleotides are TGTGCCAGCAGCGAGGGACTCCAAAGCACAGATACGCAGTATTTT.

The chain employs TRBV27 and TRBJ2-1; TRBD2 matches 8 bases. This CDR3 is 15 amino acids long. The V gene end was trimmed by 5 bases and the J gene end by 2 bases; junction bases not matched to a gene: 5. Per germline, CDR1 MNHEY and CDR2 SMNVEV (reference sequence). Here the CDR3 reads CASSGSGSTYNEQFF. DNA of the CDR3: TGTGCCAGCAGTGGAAGCGGGAGCACCTACAATGAGCAGTTCTTC.

In its sample, this clonotype was seen many times. The chain uses TRBV7-9 and TRBJ1-1; unclear D gene. Germline CDR1 is SEHNR and CDR2 is FQNEAQ (reference sequence). V lost 0 bases and J lost 4, with 6 bases in between. This CDR3 is built from 13 residues. The CDR3 region is CASSLAGFTEAFF. The CDR3 coding sequence is TGTGCCAGCAGCTTAGCAGGGTTCACTGAAGCTTTCTTT.

The V call is TRBV5-4, the J call TRBJ1-2, with a possible D match to TRBD1 (5 bases). The CDR3 is 12 residues long. The V gene's germline CDR1 is SGHNT and CDR2 YYREEE (reference sequence). V lost 2 bases to trimming and J lost 7 bases, with 9 bases between them. CDR3 coding DNA: TGTGCCAGCAGCTTCGACAGCTGTGGCTACACCTTC. This encodes CASSFDSCGYTF. The variable domain in full, with the rest retrieved from reference TRBV5-4 and TRBJ1-2, is ETGVTQSPTHLIKTRGQQVTLRCSSQSGHNTVSWYQQALGQGPQFIFQYYREEENGRGNFPPRFSGLQFPNYSSELNVNALELDDSALYLCASSFDSCGYTFGSGTRLTVV.

Only a few counts were recorded for this clonotype. The chain combines TRBV5-1 with TRBJ2-2, with 10 bases that match TRBD2. Germline CDR1 SGHRS, CDR2 YFSETQ. Losses at the gene ends were 3 bases for V and 5 bases for J; bases not matched to a gene: 7. This CDR3 region has 16 residues. Written as DNA, the CDR3 is TGCGCCAGCAGCTCCAAGCGGGAGGGCCGTACCGGGGAGCTGTTTTTT. Amino acid sequence: CASSSKREGRTGELFF.

At least ten counts were recorded for this clonotype. This sequence joins TRBV20-1 and TRBJ2-3; 7 positions agree with TRBD2. The CDR3 loop spans 17 amino acids. With 0 bases clipped from V and 3 bases from J, the junction kept 12 bases outside the gene matches. The germline V gene has CDR1 DFQATT and CDR2 SNEGSKA (reference sequence). The CDR3 here is CSARDRIGGRGTDTQYF. In DNA, the CDR3 is TGCAGTGCTAGAGATCGGATCGGCGGGAGAGGTACAGATACGCAGTATTTT.

The gene calls are TRBV9 and TRBJ1-2; D unclear. Trimming cost V 3 bases and J 3 bases, with 9 bases left between them. This CDR3 contains 13 residues. The germline gives CDR1 SGDLS, CDR2 YYNGEE. The CDR3 bases are TGTGCCAGCAGCGCTCAGGACGACTATGGCTACACCTTC. This gives the protein CASSAQDDYGYTF.

This clonotype was recorded at least ten times. The chain links TRBV5-1 to TRBJ2-4; D gene uncertain. The germline V gene encodes CDR1 SGHRS and CDR2 YFSETQ. The CDR3 consists of 13 residues. The V end was cut by 1 base, the J end by 12 bases, with 14 bases between. The CDR3 region is CASSLRARRSQYF. The DNA for the CDR3 is TGCGCCAGCAGCTTGCGAGCCCGGCGGAGTCAGTACTTC.

This clonotype was counted ten times or more. The rearrangement uses TRBV7-9 and TRBJ2-7, with a tentative D call TRBD2 (5 bases). The CDR3 extends over 14 amino acids. CDR1 SEHNR and CDR2 FQNEAQ come from the germline V gene (reference sequence). V was trimmed by 1 base and J by 3 bases, leaving 10 bases between them. The CDR3: CASSLEDWYYEQYF. CDR3 nucleotides: TGTGCCAGCAGCTTAGAGGACTGGTACTACGAGCAGTACTTC.

The rearrangement uses TRBV14 and TRBJ1-6, with 8 bases identical to TRBD1. Germline CDR1 SGHDN, CDR2 FVKESK. With 1 base clipped from V and 4 bases from J, the junction kept 9 bases outside the gene matches. The CDR3 sequence is 18 residues long. The chain's CDR3 is CASSQVPPGQGYNSPLHF. The CDR3 bases are TGTGCCAGCAGCCAAGTCCCTCCCGGACAGGGATATAATTCACCCCTCCACTTT.

The gene calls are TRBV6-1 and TRBJ2-7; 13 bases agree with TRBD2. Germline V gene data show CDR1 as MNHNS and CDR2 as SASEGT. The ends lost 6 bases at V and 0 bases at J; junction bases unmatched: 5. The CDR3 has 16 amino acids. CDR3 sequence (DNA): TGTGCCAGCAGCTCGGGACTAGCGGGATACTCCTACGAGCAGTACTTC. This translates into CASSSGLAGYSYEQYF.

The rearrangement links TRBV7-9 to TRBJ2-1, with 11 bases fitting TRBD2. CDR3 size: 15 residues. J lost 5 bases, V lost 3 bases, and 3 bases had no gene match. In germline, CDR1 is SEHNR, CDR2 FQNEAQ (reference sequence). The CDR3 here is CASSFSGRVNNEQFF. CDR3 nucleotides: TGTGCCAGCAGCTTTAGCGGGAGGGTAAACAATGAGCAGTTCTTC.

This clonotype was detected many times. V and J are TRBV30 and TRBJ2-7; no firm D call. V was trimmed by 0 bases and J by 3 bases, leaving 9 bases between them. Germline CDR1 and CDR2: GTSNPN and SVGIG (reference sequence). The CDR3 sequence is 13 residues long. The CDR3 coding sequence is TGTGCCTGGAGTGTCAGGAGACACTACGAGCAGTACTTC. Protein product: CAWSVRRHYEQYF.

This clonotype appeared a single time. The CDR3 here is CASSKHLNTEAFF. The CDR3 coding sequence is TGTGCCAGTAGCAAACACCTGAACACTGAAGCTTTCTTT. J is TRBJ1-1 and V is TRBV19; D not resolved. This CDR3 contains 13 residues. V lost 6 bases to trimming and J lost 0 bases, with 8 bases between them. Germline V CDR1 and CDR2: LNHDA, SQIVND (reference sequence).

This clonotype was recorded many times. The chain links TRBV28 to TRBJ2-7; D perhaps matches TRBD1 (6 bases). CDR3 length equals 13 residues. V lost 7 bases and J lost 3, with 13 bases in between. Germline V gives CDR1 MDHEN, CDR2 SYDVKM. The CDR3 sequence is CASTAQGFYEQYF. The CDR3 DNA sequence: TGTGCCAGCACGGCACAGGGATTCTACGAGCAGTACTTC.

In its sample, this clonotype was seen many times. The chain has TRBV11-3 and TRBJ2-4; D is possibly TRBD1 (6 bases). Trimming removed 0 bases from V and 4 bases from J, with 13 bases in between. Germline V gene sequence: CDR1 SGHNT, CDR2 YENEEA. The CDR3 consists of 16 residues. The CDR3 protein is CASSLDWTEEKNIQYF. The DNA of the CDR3 is TGTGCCAGCAGCTTAGATTGGACAGAAGAGAAAAACATTCAGTACTTC.

In its sample, this clonotype was seen a few times. This chain joins TRBV5-5 and TRBJ2-4, with 7 nucleotides matching TRBD2. CDR1 and CDR2 from the germline V gene are SGHKS and YYEKEE (reference sequence). The CDR3 length is 12 residues. Unmatched junction bases numbered 7, after V lost 4 bases and J lost 12 bases. This CDR3 is CASSQVSGTQYF. In DNA, the CDR3 is TGTGCCAGCAGCCAAGTAAGCGGGACTCAGTACTTC.

This clonotype was detected only a few times. This chain links TRBV29-1 with TRBJ2-3; 8 bases align to TRBD2. The junction had 12 bases not matched to a gene; V was cut back by 7 bases and J by 6 bases. The length of the CDR3 is 14 residues. Germline loops: CDR1 SQVTM, CDR2 ANQGSEA. CDR3 DNA: TGCAGCGGGGGCCGAGCGGGAGTATATGATACGCAGTATTTT. Protein: CSGGRAGVYDTQYF.

This clonotype appeared many times. V gene TRBV6-6 combines with J gene TRBJ2-5; D is possibly TRBD2 (5 bases). V lost 2 bases to trimming and J lost 1 base, with 17 bases between them. Germline V gene sequence: CDR1 MNHNY, CDR2 SVGAGI (reference sequence). The CDR3 extends over 17 amino acids. The DNA of the CDR3 is TGTGCCAGCAGTTACCTTAGCGTAGGTGCCACCCAAGAGACCCAGTACTTC. As protein: CASSYLSVGATQETQYF.